These 32 T cell receptor beta chains were all obtained from the same sample, sequenced in a study of T cells in localized non-small cell lung cancer. Assay: immunoSEQ multiplex PCR; the TCRdb copy retains only in-frame clones and omits some. The sample has a few thousand clones, 45% seen once. Material: lung tumor tissue, obtained before any cancer treatment. The origin of the receptors is a man between 40 and 70 years old with stage I lung adenocarcinoma.

The chain couples TRBV19 to TRBJ2-3, with D unclear. The CDR3 is 11 amino acids. The germline V gene encodes CDR1 LNHDA and CDR2 SQIVND (reference sequence). The ends were cut back, 4 bases at V and 7 bases at J, with 6 bases in the middle. The CDR3 region has the DNA TGTGCCAGTAGTACCCGGTATACGCAGTATTTT. Its protein is CASSTRYTQYF.

This clone was picked up a small number of times. The J gene is TRBJ2-2, the V gene TRBV30; D remains ambiguous. Trimming took off 3 bases at V and 3 bases at J, with 11 bases between the two ends. This CDR3 contains 14 residues. Per the germline V gene, CDR1 is GTSNPN and CDR2 is SVGIG (reference sequence). CDR3 in DNA: TGTGCCTGGAGGAGTGGTCTTCACACCGGGGAGCTGTTTTTT. Encoded protein: CAWRSGLHTGELFF.

The V gene is TRBV11-3, the J gene TRBJ2-2, with 12 nucleotides matching TRBD2. V gave up 4 bases and J gave up 3 bases; unmatched junction bases: 15. This CDR3 contains 20 residues. The V gene's germline CDR1 is SGHNT and CDR2 YENEEA. CDR3: CASSSQTSGRTFTYTGELFF. The CDR3 coding sequence is TGTGCCAGCAGCTCTCAGACTAGCGGGAGAACGTTCACTTACACCGGGGAGCTGTTTTTT.

The J gene is TRBJ2-3, the V gene TRBV14, with TRBD2 matching over 9 bases. The CDR3 spans 17 residues. Germline CDR1 is SGHDN and CDR2 is FVKESK. Losses at the gene ends were 5 bases for V and 4 bases for J; bases not matched to a gene: 13. The CDR3 bases are TGTGCCAGCAGCTCAGATATCCGTGTAGCGGGAGCAGATACGCAGTATTTT. Translating it yields CASSSDIRVAGADTQYF.

The J gene is TRBJ2-5, the V gene TRBV15, with TRBD2 identical over 8 bases. J was trimmed by 1 base and V by 0 bases; bases with no gene match: 4. CDR3 size: 16 residues. Germline-derived CDR1 and CDR2 are LNHNV and YYDKDF (reference sequence). The CDR3 DNA reads as TGTGCCACCAGCAGAGATAACAGCGGGGGCCAAGAGACCCAGTACTTC. As protein: CATSRDNSGGQETQYF.

J is TRBJ1-3 and V is TRBV19; 12 nucleotides agree with TRBD1. V shed 2 bases, J shed 4 bases, and the junction held 3 bases outside the gene matches. Per germline, CDR1 LNHDA and CDR2 SQIVND (reference sequence). The CDR3 consists of 16 residues. The CDR3 loop is CASSILGQGAGNTIYF. The DNA for the CDR3 is TGTGCCAGTAGTATACTGGGACAGGGGGCAGGAAACACCATATATTTT.

In this sample, this clone turned up many times. V is TRBV12-2 and J is TRBJ2-2; TRBD2, as called in the table, went unchecked against the DNA. TRBV12-2 is classified as a pseudogene. The CDR3 has 14 amino acids. DNA for the CDR3: TGTGCCGGTTCACCGGTGCGCGACACCGGGGAGCTGTTTTTT. Translated: CAGSPVRDTGELFF.

This sequence joins TRBV6-8 and TRBJ1-2, with D unclear. Germline V gene lookup returns CDR1 MNHGY and CDR2 SAAAGT. The CDR3 is made up of 12 amino acids. V lost 6 bases, J lost 4 bases, and 9 bases lay in between. Written as DNA, the CDR3 is TGTGCCAGCAGCGATCTGGGCTATGGCTACACCTTC. Protein sequence: CASSDLGYGYTF.

The J gene is TRBJ2-7, the V gene TRBV18; D gene unclear. V lost 6 bases, J lost 12 bases, and 24 bases lay in between. Germline CDR1 KGHSH, CDR2 LQKENI. The CDR3 runs to 14 residues. In nucleotides, the CDR3 is TGTGCCAGCTCTCCTACCGATATATTATCAAGCTGGTACTTC. Its protein product is CASSPTDILSSWYF.

V gene TRBV19 combines with J gene TRBJ1-2; 9 bases agree with TRBD1. This CDR3 has 14 amino acids. The ends lost 3 bases at V and 6 bases at J; junction bases unmatched: 5. CDR1 is LNHDA and CDR2 is SQIVND in the germline V gene (reference sequence). The DNA for the CDR3 is TGTGCCAGTAGTATTGCCGGGACAGGGAATGGCTACACCTTC. It translates to CASSIAGTGNGYTF. Complete variable domain (other parts from reference TRBV19 and TRBJ1-2): DGGITQSPKYLFRKEGQNVTLSCEQNLNHDAMYWYRQDPGQGLRLIYYSQIVNDFQKGDIAEGYSVSREKKESFPLTVTSAQKNPTAFYLCASSIAGTGNGYTFGSGTRLTVV.

The rearrangement joins TRBV5-1 to TRBJ2-1, with TRBD1 identical over 9 bases. The V and J ends lost 9 bases and 4 bases, in that order; junction bases with no gene match: 8. This CDR3 spans 14 amino acids. Germline V CDR1 and CDR2: SGHRS, YFSETQ. The CDR3 sequence: CATSPGQGYNEQFF. The CDR3 nucleotides read TGCGCCACCTCCCCGGGACAGGGATACAATGAGCAGTTCTTC.

The V call is TRBV28, the J call TRBJ2-3; D could derive from TRBD1 or TRBD2 (5 bases each). V lost 5 bases to trimming and J lost 5 bases, with 17 bases between them. The germline V gene encodes CDR1 MDHEN and CDR2 SYDVKM. This CDR3 is built from 15 residues. CDR3 sequence: CASSGRDLSLDTQYF. The CDR3, as DNA: TGTGCCAGCAGTGGCCGGGACCTTAGTTTAGATACGCAGTATTTT.

This clone turned up a few times. This chain links TRBV15 with TRBJ1-6; D gene ambiguous. V lost 9 bases and J 6 bases, leaving 18 bases between the germline ends. CDR1 LNHNV and CDR2 YYDKDF come from the germline V gene (reference sequence). This CDR3 region has 15 residues. The CDR3: CATSPRTSSNSPLHF. As DNA, the CDR3 is TGTGCCACTAGCCCACGGACCTCGTCTAATTCACCCCTCCACTTT.

The J gene is TRBJ2-1, the V gene TRBV9; D unresolved. The CDR3 runs 15 residues. With 6 bases removed from V and 2 bases from J, the gap between germline ends came to 15 bases. In germline, CDR1 is SGDLS, CDR2 YYNGEE. The CDR3 DNA sequence: TGTGCCAGCACAGTCGGGTCTGCTACCTACAATGAGCAGTTCTTC. Translating gives CASTVGSATYNEQFF. Drawing the rest from reference TRBV9 and TRBJ2-1, the complete variable domain is DSGVTQTPKHLITATGQRVTLRCSPRSGDLSVYWYQQSLDQGLQFLIQYYNGEERAKGNILERFSAQQFPDLHSELNLSSLELGDSALYFCASTVGSATYNEQFFGPGTRLTVL.

V usage is TRBV18 and J usage is TRBJ1-1; D is possibly TRBD1 (6 bases). V lost 3 bases and J 0 bases, leaving 14 bases between the germline ends. The CDR3 consists of 16 residues. The germline CDR1 and CDR2 sequences are KGHSH and LQKENI. The CDR3: CASSPNRAGMNTEAFF. The CDR3 nucleotides read TGTGCCAGCTCACCGAACAGGGCTGGGATGAACACTGAAGCTTTCTTT.

This sequence joins TRBV6-8 and TRBJ2-1; 12 nucleotides agree with TRBD2. Germline loops: CDR1 MNHGY, CDR2 SAAAGT. V lost 6 bases to trimming and J lost 1 base; unmatched junction nucleotides: 10. The CDR3 runs 18 residues. In DNA form, the CDR3 reads TGTGCCAGCAGGAAGACTAGCGGGAGTGGACGGTCCTACAATGAGCAGTTCTTC. The encoded protein is CASRKTSGSGRSYNEQFF.

This clone was seen only a few times. The V call is TRBV9, the J call TRBJ1-3, with unresolved D. V lost 4 bases to trimming and J lost 0 bases, with 11 bases between them. Germline V gene sequence: CDR1 SGDLS, CDR2 YYNGEE. This CDR3 spans 15 amino acids. The CDR3 spells CASSSTINSGNTIYF. CDR3 in DNA: TGTGCCAGCAGCTCCACCATAAACTCTGGAAACACCATATATTTT.

This clone has a handful of counts. The V gene is TRBV11-3, the J gene TRBJ2-5; 9 nucleotides match TRBD1. The germline V gene encodes CDR1 SGHNT and CDR2 YENEEA. The V gene end was trimmed by 3 bases and the J gene end by 4 bases; junction bases not matched to a gene: 6. The CDR3 covers 15 residues. CDR3 protein: CASSFGTGYRETQYF. Here the CDR3 DNA reads TGTGCCAGCAGCTTCGGGACAGGGTATCGAGAGACCCAGTACTTC.

The V and J genes are TRBV11-3 and TRBJ2-5, with no clear D. V was trimmed by 3 bases and J by 5 bases, leaving 13 bases between them. The CDR3 is made up of 14 amino acids. Germline CDR1 SGHNT, CDR2 YENEEA. This CDR3 reads CASSLSLRKETQYF. The DNA for the CDR3 is TGTGCCAGCAGCTTGTCGCTTCGTAAGGAGACCCAGTACTTC.

This clone was detected only a few times. The rearrangement joins TRBV30 to TRBJ1-2; D may be TRBD1 (5 bases). The V gene's germline CDR1 is GTSNPN and CDR2 SVGIG (reference sequence). The CDR3 contains 13 residues. Trimming removed 0 bases from V and 4 bases from J, with 9 bases in between. The CDR3 sequence: CAWSVTGAYGYTF. DNA for the CDR3: TGTGCCTGGAGTGTAACTGGGGCCTATGGCTACACCTTC. The full variable domain, rest sourced from reference TRBV30 and TRBJ1-2, is SQTIHQWPATLVQPVGSPLSLECTVEGTSNPNLYWYRQAAGRGLQLLFYSVGIGQISSEVPQNLSASRPQDRQFILSSKKLLLSDSGFYLCAWSVTGAYGYTFGSGTRLTVV.

In its sample, this clone ranks as large. The chain recombines TRBV5-1 with TRBJ2-1; D possibly corresponds to TRBD1 (6 bases). The length of the CDR3 is 16 residues. Trimming left V 4 bases short and J 1 base short, with 15 bases between. Germline CDR1 is SGHRS and CDR2 is YFSETQ. This CDR3 is CASSLPRTVSYNEQFF. For the CDR3, the DNA is TGCGCCAGCAGCCTTCCCCGGACAGTTTCCTACAATGAGCAGTTCTTC. The full variable domain, completed using reference TRBV5-1 and TRBJ2-1, is KAGVTQTPRYLIKTRGQQVTLSCSPISGHRSVSWYQQTPGQGLQFLFEYFSETQRNKGNFPGRFSGRQFSNSRSEMNVSTLELGDSALYLCASSLPRTVSYNEQFFGPGTRLTVL.

This clone turned up a few times. The chain recombines TRBV6-8 with TRBJ2-1; D perhaps matches TRBD1 (5 bases). The CDR3 length is 14 residues. V dropped 10 bases and J dropped 2 bases, with 15 bases sitting between them. From germline, CDR1 is MNHGY and CDR2 SAAAGT. Here the CDR3 reads CAIIDSVTYNEQFF. The CDR3 DNA sequence: TGTGCCATCATCGACAGTGTGACCTACAATGAGCAGTTCTTC.

As regards this clone: Different DNA sequences within this sample yield the same CDR3. The rearrangement links TRBV9 to TRBJ2-3, with 7 bases aligning to TRBD1. Germline V gene lookup returns CDR1 SGDLS and CDR2 YYNGEE. The CDR3 sequence is 15 residues long. V dropped 0 bases and J dropped 1; count of bases not matched to a gene: 2. The CDR3 DNA sequence: TGTGCCAGCAGCGTAGGACAGGGCGGCACAGATACGCAGTATTTT. Its translation is CASSVGQGGTDTQYF. Full variable domain (remainder filled in from reference TRBV9 and TRBJ2-3): DSGVTQTPKHLITATGQRVTLRCSPRSGDLSVYWYQQSLDQGLQFLIQYYNGEERAKGNILERFSAQQFPDLHSELNLSSLELGDSALYFCASSVGQGGTDTQYFGPGTRLTVL.

V and J are TRBV28 and TRBJ2-7, with D possibly TRBD1 on 5 matching bases. Germline V CDR1 and CDR2: MDHEN, SYDVKM. The V end lost 7 bases, the J end lost 2 bases, and 15 bases lay between the germline ends. The length of the CDR3 is 14 residues. The CDR3 loop is CASIGSTVPYEQYF. CDR3 bases: TGTGCCAGCATAGGATCGACAGTCCCCTACGAGCAGTACTTC.

This clone has only a few counts. The chain joins TRBV14 to TRBJ2-7; D remains ambiguous. Between the trimmed V and J ends, which lost 1 base and 7 bases, there was a span of 11 bases. CDR3 size: 13 residues. The germline CDR1 and CDR2 sequences are SGHDN and FVKESK. DNA for the CDR3: TGTGCCAGCAGCCAAGTTTCATGGAAAGAGCAGTACTTC. Its translation is CASSQVSWKEQYF. The full variable domain, rest sourced from reference TRBV14 and TRBJ2-7, is EAGVTQFPSHSVIEKGQTVTLRCDPISGHDNLYWYRRVMGKEIKFLLHFVKESKQDESGMPNNRFLAERTGGTYSTLKVQPAELEDSGVYFCASSQVSWKEQYFGPGTRLTVT.

V is TRBV18 and J is TRBJ2-7; tentative D call: TRBD2 (6 bases). The CDR3 runs to 15 residues. V lost 2 bases and J lost 0, with 11 bases in between. Per germline, CDR1 KGHSH and CDR2 LQKENI. The CDR3 coding sequence is TGTGCCAGCTCACCAAGCGGGCGGAGCTCCTACGAGCAGTACTTC. It encodes CASSPSGRSSYEQYF.

This clone has just a few counts. This chain uses TRBV6-8 with TRBJ2-3, with 7 nucleotides matching TRBD2. Germline CDR1 MNHGY, CDR2 SAAAGT. CDR3 length equals 15 residues. J gave up 6 bases and V 0 bases, and 6 bases lay outside the gene matches. In DNA, the CDR3 is TGTGCCAGCAGTTACTCCGGTTCGGGAGGTGATACGCAGTATTTT. This codes for CASSYSGSGGDTQYF.

This chain connects TRBV19 to TRBJ1-2; a possible D gene is TRBD1 (5 bases). Trimming removed 3 bases at V and 8 bases at J, with 22 bases between. Germline CDR1 and CDR2: LNHDA and SQIVND (reference sequence). The CDR3 has 16 amino acids. The CDR3 loop is CASSMEGLGRQPGYTF. CDR3 bases: TGTGCCAGTAGTATGGAGGGCCTTGGGCGACAGCCAGGCTACACCTTC. The full variable domain, its missing parts supplied by reference TRBV19 and TRBJ1-2, is DGGITQSPKYLFRKEGQNVTLSCEQNLNHDAMYWYRQDPGQGLRLIYYSQIVNDFQKGDIAEGYSVSREKKESFPLTVTSAQKNPTAFYLCASSMEGLGRQPGYTFGSGTRLTVV.

The gene calls are TRBV5-1 and TRBJ2-2; no firm D call. Per the germline V gene, CDR1 is SGHRS and CDR2 is YFSETQ. The CDR3 consists of 15 residues. V lost 3 bases and J lost 1, with 10 bases in between. CDR3 sequence: CASSSLTQNTGELFF. The CDR3 bases are TGCGCCAGCAGCTCACTTACACAGAACACCGGGGAGCTGTTTTTT.

This chain joins TRBV19 and TRBJ2-3; 7 bases map to TRBD1. Germline V gives CDR1 LNHDA, CDR2 SQIVND (reference sequence). The V segment lost 5 bases and the J segment 6 bases; nucleotides outside the gene matches: 5. The CDR3 is 13 amino acids. This CDR3 reads CASSATGEDTQYF. The CDR3 nucleotides read TGTGCCAGTAGTGCCACAGGGGAGGATACGCAGTATTTT. Full variable domain (outside the CDR3, taken from reference TRBV19 and TRBJ2-3): DGGITQSPKYLFRKEGQNVTLSCEQNLNHDAMYWYRQDPGQGLRLIYYSQIVNDFQKGDIAEGYSVSREKKESFPLTVTSAQKNPTAFYLCASSATGEDTQYFGPGTRLTVL.

The gene calls are TRBV15 and TRBJ2-1, with 10 bases fitting TRBD2. The CDR3 runs 16 residues. Germline CDR1 is LNHNV and CDR2 is YYDKDF (reference sequence). CDR3 DNA sequence: TGTGGCGAACTAGCGGGAACTAAAGGCTCCTACAATGAGCAGTTCTTC. This encodes CGELAGTKGSYNEQFF. Full variable domain (missing parts from reference TRBV15 and TRBJ2-1): DAMVIQNPRYQVTQFGKPVTLSCSQTLNHNVMYWYQQKSSQAPKLLFHYYDKDFNNEADTPDNFQSRRPNTSFCFLDIRSPGLGDTAMYLCGELAGTKGSYNEQFFGPGTRLTVL.

This clone was detected only once. The genes are TRBV19 and TRBJ2-4, with D hard to call. Trimming cost V 1 base and J 14 bases, with 9 bases left between them. Germline V gene lookup returns CDR1 LNHDA and CDR2 SQIVND (reference sequence). The CDR3 has 11 residues. In DNA form, the CDR3 reads TGTGCCAGTAGTATAGGGACGAGTGAGTACTTC. It specifies CASSIGTSEYF. The whole variable domain, filled in from reference TRBV19 and TRBJ2-4, reads DGGITQSPKYLFRKEGQNVTLSCEQNLNHDAMYWYRQDPGQGLRLIYYSQIVNDFQKGDIAEGYSVSREKKESFPLTVTSAQKNPTAFYLCASSIGTSEYFGAGTRLSVL.